These 20 T cell receptor beta chains were sequenced from one sample in a study of cytomegalovirus exposure and HLA in healthy donors. Assay: immunoSEQ multiplex PCR; the TCRdb copy retains only in-frame clones and omits some. Found here are 180,000 or so clones, around nine tenths of them singletons; the top ten hold 6% to 8.5%. Sequenced: PBMCs. These receptors originate from a man younger than 45 in good health and CMV-seropositive.

V gene TRBV5-6 combines with J gene TRBJ1-3; the D is unclear. The CDR3 is made up of 12 amino acids. Trimming cost V 0 bases and J 6 bases, with 4 bases left between them. Looked up from germline, CDR1 is SGHDT and CDR2 is YYEEEE. CDR3 sequence: CASSLDPNTIYF. The DNA of the CDR3 is TGTGCCAGCAGCTTGGATCCAAACACCATATATTTT. Full variable domain (rest looked up from reference TRBV5-6 and TRBJ1-3): DAGVTQSPTHLIKTRGQQVTLRCSPKSGHDTVSWYQQALGQGPQFIFQYYEEEERQRGNFPDRFSGHQFPNYSSELNVNALLLGDSALYLCASSLDPNTIYFGEGSWLTVV.

This chain joins TRBV25-1 and TRBJ2-3; D possibly corresponds to TRBD2 (7 bases). CDR1 is MGHDK and CDR2 is SYGVNS in the germline V gene. The ends were cut back, 6 bases at V and 1 base at J, with 14 bases in the middle. The CDR3 consists of 15 residues. CDR3 region: CASSPLGGGTDTQYF. CDR3 coding DNA: TGTGCCAGCAGCCCTCTAGGGGGGGGCACAGATACGCAGTATTTT.

The chain has TRBV29-1 and TRBJ2-1; possibly TRBD2 for D (6 bases). Germline values: CDR1 SQVTM, CDR2 ANQGSEA. CDR3 length: 15 residues. Trimming pared 4 bases from V and 0 bases from J, leaving 13 bases between. The CDR3 sequence: CSVGGLGGSYNEQFF. CDR3 nucleotide sequence: TGCAGCGTTGGAGGGCTGGGAGGCTCCTACAATGAGCAGTTCTTC.

This chain connects TRBV4-3 to TRBJ1-6, with D unclear. The CDR3 is made up of 15 amino acids. From germline, CDR1 is LGHNA and CDR2 YSLEER. With 1 base removed from V and 9 bases from J, the gap between germline ends came to 13 bases. The CDR3 here is CASSQGGGISSPLHF. In DNA form, the CDR3 reads TGCGCCAGCAGCCAAGGGGGAGGTATCAGTTCACCCCTCCACTTT.

The rearrangement joins TRBV2 to TRBJ2-1; D assignment may be TRBD1 or TRBD2 (5 bases each). CDR1 and CDR2 (germline): SNHLY, FYNNEI. V was trimmed by 3 bases and J by 10 bases, leaving 10 bases between them. The CDR3 has 12 amino acids. CDR3 nucleotides: TGTGCCAGCAGTGAGGGACGGGACGAGCAGTTCTTC. As protein: CASSEGRDEQFF.

The genes are TRBV6-5 and TRBJ2-1; TRBD1 aligns across 8 bases. V shed 5 bases and J 5 bases; nucleotides not matched to a gene: 5. The CDR3 is 14 residues long. Germline values: CDR1 MNHEY, CDR2 SVGAGI. The CDR3 is CASSDRTGHNEQFF. The CDR3 DNA is TGTGCCAGCAGTGACCGGACAGGGCACAATGAGCAGTTCTTC.

This clone occurred a few times. This sequence joins TRBV5-1 and TRBJ1-5; no clear D. The V gene's germline CDR1 is SGHRS and CDR2 YFSETQ. The CDR3 length is 13 residues. V lost 1 base, J lost 5 bases, and 7 bases lay in between. DNA for the CDR3: TGCGCCAGCAGCTTGAATTGGGATCAGCCCCAGCATTTT. Its translation: CASSLNWDQPQHF.

The V call is TRBV18, the J call TRBJ2-2; no firm D call. V lost 5 bases and J lost 4, with 14 bases in between. The CDR3 loop spans 15 amino acids. Germline CDR1 is KGHSH and CDR2 is LQKENI. The CDR3 loop reads CASSATSGGTGELFF. The DNA for the CDR3 is TGTGCCAGCTCAGCCACATCGGGCGGCACCGGGGAGCTGTTTTTT. The whole variable domain, filled in from reference TRBV18 and TRBJ2-2, reads NAGVMQNPRHLVRRRGQEARLRCSPMKGHSHVYWYRQLPEEGLKFMVYLQKENIIDESGMPKERFSAEFPKEGPSILRIQQVVRGDSAAYFCASSATSGGTGELFFGEGSRLTVL.

The V call is TRBV28, the J call TRBJ1-5, with no clear D. Germline-derived CDR1 and CDR2 are MDHEN and SYDVKM. The ends were cut back, 4 bases at V and 11 bases at J, with 9 bases in the middle. CDR3 length: 11 amino acids. The CDR3 DNA reads TGTGCCAGCAGTTCGGAACCGGCCCAGCATTTT. It is translated as CASSSEPAQHF.

The V gene is TRBV7-3, the J gene TRBJ2-5; tentatively, D is TRBD2 (5 bases). The germline V and J ends were trimmed by 5 bases and 5 bases, with 15 bases remaining between them. Germline V gives CDR1 SGHTA, CDR2 FQGTGA. This CDR3 has 14 amino acids. The CDR3 DNA is TGTGCCAGCAGCCCTAACGCGGGTGGGGAGACCCAGTACTTC. This translates into CASSPNAGGETQYF.

This clone was seen once. CDR3 region: CSVEDGYYGYTF. The CDR3 DNA reads as TGCAGCGTTGAAGATGGGTACTATGGCTACACCTTC. This sequence joins TRBV29-1 and TRBJ1-2; D is unresolved. Germline V gene lookup returns CDR1 SQVTM and CDR2 ANQGSEA. V lost 0 bases and J lost 3, with 5 bases in between. CDR3 size: 12 residues.

This clone was picked up one time. This chain joins TRBV28 and TRBJ2-7, with a tentative D call TRBD1 (6 bases). This CDR3 contains 15 residues. The V end was cut by 3 bases, the J end by 2 bases, with 14 bases between. In germline, CDR1 is MDHEN, CDR2 SYDVKM. The CDR3 sequence: CASSFLTGNTYEQYF. DNA of the CDR3: TGTGCCAGCAGTTTCTTAACAGGGAACACCTACGAGCAGTACTTC. Full variable domain (rest looked up from reference TRBV28 and TRBJ2-7): DVKVTQSSRYLVKRTGEKVFLECVQDMDHENMFWYRQDPGLGLRLIYFSYDVKMKEKGDIPEGYSVSREKKERFSLILESASTNQTSMYLCASSFLTGNTYEQYFGPGTRLTVT.

This clone was found once. V gene TRBV5-1 combines with J gene TRBJ1-1; D ambiguous. This CDR3 is built from 14 residues. Germline V gene sequence: CDR1 SGHRS, CDR2 YFSETQ. Trimming stripped 0 bases from V and 1 base from J, with 7 bases between. DNA for the CDR3: TGCGCCAGCAGCTTGGTATCCGAGAACACTGAAGCTTTCTTT. It yields the protein CASSLVSENTEAFF.

As regards this clone: Distinct nucleotide sequences in the sample also encode this CDR3. V gene TRBV11-2 combines with J gene TRBJ2-7; D unclear. The CDR3 has 12 residues. The germline V gene has CDR1 SGHAT and CDR2 FQNNGV. Trimming removed 5 bases at V and 0 bases at J, with 5 bases between. The CDR3 DNA follows: TGTGCCAGCAGCCCAAGCTCCTACGAGCAGTACTTC. This encodes CASSPSSYEQYF.

The rearrangement joins TRBV6-5 to TRBJ1-1, with D tentatively TRBD1 (5 bases). The V and J ends lost 5 bases and 3 bases respectively, with 16 bases between them. The CDR3 runs 15 residues. Germline-derived CDR1 and CDR2 are MNHEY and SVGAGI. In nucleotides, the CDR3 is TGTGCCAGCAGTCTCCCCGGGGGGGGTGACACTGAAGCTTTCTTT. This translates into CASSLPGGGDTEAFF.

The CDR3 DNA follows: TGTGCCAGCAGCTTGGCGGGGGGGTTAGATACGCAGTATTTT. Protein sequence: CASSLAGGLDTQYF. The rearrangement uses TRBV5-4 and TRBJ2-3; 8 bases are shared with TRBD2. The V segment lost 0 bases and the J segment 5 bases; nucleotides outside the gene matches: 2. Germline CDR1 reads SGHNT; CDR2 reads YYREEE (reference sequence). CDR3 size: 14 residues.

The chain links TRBV6-1 to TRBJ2-3; D might be TRBD1 (5 bases). Trimming removed 9 bases from V and 5 bases from J, with 15 bases in between. The CDR3 has 13 residues. Germline CDR1 reads MNHNS; CDR2 reads SASEGT. CDR3 in amino acids: CASSQGVRDTQYF. CDR3 coding DNA: TGTGCCAGTTCCCAAGGGGTCCGAGATACGCAGTATTTT.

The chain employs TRBV19 and TRBJ2-7, with D maybe TRBD1 (5 bases). CDR1 and CDR2 (germline): LNHDA, SQIVND (reference sequence). There are 13 residues in the CDR3. Trimming removed 3 bases at V and 6 bases at J, with 12 bases between. CDR3 protein: CASSISEGVEQYF. The DNA of the CDR3 is TGTGCCAGTAGTATTTCCGAAGGGGTCGAGCAGTACTTC.

This clone has only one observation. The chain recombines TRBV5-6 with TRBJ2-7; possible D gene TRBD2, 5 bases. Germline V CDR1 and CDR2: SGHDT, YYEEEE. The V gene lost 2 bases and the J gene lost 3 bases, with 15 bases spanning the gap. The CDR3 runs to 15 residues. The CDR3 DNA reads TGTGCCAGCAGCTTCTTAGGGAGCGTGGACTACGAGCAGTACTTC. As protein: CASSFLGSVDYEQYF.

The chain employs TRBV5-1 and TRBJ2-2, with TRBD2 matching 10 bases. With 4 bases clipped from V and 4 bases from J, the junction kept 13 bases outside the gene matches. Looked up from germline, CDR1 is SGHRS and CDR2 is YFSETQ. The CDR3 spans 18 residues. CDR3 nucleotides: TGCGCCAGCAGCGCGGAGTCTAGCGGGGGAGGTTTCACCGGGGAGCTGTTTTTT. This encodes CASSAESSGGGFTGELFF.